This passage covers 23 T cell receptor beta chains from one sample sequenced in a study of cytomegalovirus exposure and HLA in healthy donors. This PCR relied on a set of 60 Vbeta primers and 13 Jbeta primers. Measured with immunoSEQ multiplex PCR; TCRdb has only the in-frame clones, and not every one. This table has 130,000 to 150,000 clones, about 76% appearing once. Sequenced input: PBMCs. The receptor set was obtained from a man younger than 35 in good health and CMV-seronegative.

V is TRBV11-2 and J is TRBJ2-1, with TRBD1 matching over 7 bases. Germline loops: CDR1 SGHAT, CDR2 FQNNGV. The CDR3 covers 15 residues. Trimming at V came to 6 bases and at J to 1 base, leaving 6 bases not matched to a gene. The DNA for the CDR3 is TGTGCCAGCAGGGAACCGGGACAGTCCTACAATGAGCAGTTCTTC. It codes for CASREPGQSYNEQFF.

The V gene is TRBV13, the J gene TRBJ1-1; TRBD1 matches at 7 bases. Trimming took 2 bases from V and 0 from J; bases not matched to a gene: 3. This CDR3 is built from 15 residues. Germline V gene data show CDR1 as PRHDT and CDR2 as FYEKMQ (reference sequence). The CDR3 nucleotides read TGTGCCAGCAGCTTAACAGGGGTGATGAACACTGAAGCTTTCTTT. Its translation: CASSLTGVMNTEAFF.

V is TRBV5-4 and J is TRBJ2-1, with 7 bases lining up with TRBD2. Trimming cost V 5 bases and J 0 bases; bases outside gene matches: 14. The CDR3 contains 18 residues. Per germline, CDR1 SGHNT and CDR2 YYREEE (reference sequence). CDR3 DNA: TGTGCCAGCAGTCTTGGGGGGGGTAGGAGGATCTCCTACAATGAGCAGTTCTTC. Its protein product is CASSLGGGRRISYNEQFF.

The table lists this clone with a few counts. CDR3 DNA sequence: TGTGCCAGCAGCTTAGGACCAGGGCAGACGAACACTGAAGCTTTCTTT. This encodes CASSLGPGQTNTEAFF. V and J are TRBV11-3 and TRBJ1-1; possible D gene TRBD1, 5 bases. Germline loops: CDR1 SGHNT, CDR2 YENEEA. V shed 1 base and J shed 1 base, with 13 bases lying between them. The CDR3 contains 16 residues.

In this sample, this clone turned up a few times. The chain links TRBV27 to TRBJ2-7, with 7 bases matching TRBD1. Germline CDR1 is MNHEY and CDR2 is SMNVEV (reference sequence). The ends lost 2 bases at V and 5 bases at J; junction bases unmatched: 6. The CDR3 loop spans 14 amino acids. CDR3 amino acids: CASSLVDRPHEQYF. The CDR3 DNA is TGTGCCAGCAGTTTAGTGGACAGGCCCCACGAGCAGTACTTC.

The chain combines TRBV15 with TRBJ2-3; D is possibly TRBD1 (5 bases). The germline gives CDR1 LNHNV, CDR2 YYDKDF (reference sequence). CDR3 length: 16 amino acids. V was shortened by 0 bases and J by 1 base, with 11 bases between the two germline ends. DNA for the CDR3: TGTGCCACCAGCAGAGAAGGGGAATCGGGCACAGATACGCAGTATTTT. It is translated as CATSREGESGTDTQYF.

The rearrangement joins TRBV2 to TRBJ1-6; D remains unclear. Trimming took off 6 bases at V and 4 bases at J, with 10 bases between the two ends. Germline V gene lookup returns CDR1 SNHLY and CDR2 FYNNEI. The CDR3 totals 14 residues. The CDR3 is CASSGERYNSPLHF. The CDR3 DNA reads TGTGCCAGCAGCGGAGAGCGGTATAATTCACCCCTCCACTTT.

The rearrangement links TRBV9 to TRBJ1-4; D is unclear. The CDR3 totals 13 residues. Looked up from germline, CDR1 is SGDLS and CDR2 is YYNGEE. The V end was cut by 3 bases, the J end by 13 bases, with 16 bases between. The CDR3 nucleotides are TGTGCCAGCAGCGGCCCATTCGGAGCATCACTGTTTTTT. It specifies CASSGPFGASLFF.

The chain is built from TRBV5-1 and TRBJ1-4, with TRBD1 identical over 9 bases. V lost 0 bases to trimming and J lost 3 bases; unmatched junction nucleotides: 9. There are 18 residues in the CDR3. Germline assignment: CDR1 SGHRS and CDR2 YFSETQ. The CDR3: CASSLAGRQGGPNEKLFF. In nucleotides, the CDR3 is TGCGCCAGCAGCTTGGCCGGGAGACAGGGGGGTCCTAATGAAAAACTGTTTTTT.

This chain connects TRBV2 to TRBJ1-1; D may be TRBD1 (6 bases). Looked up from germline, CDR1 is SNHLY and CDR2 is FYNNEI. This CDR3 is built from 14 residues. The V and J ends lost 10 bases and 0 bases respectively, with 15 bases between them. This CDR3 reads CATQTGSMNTEAFF. As DNA, the CDR3 is TGTGCCACACAGACAGGCAGTATGAACACTGAAGCTTTCTTT.

The chain couples TRBV5-8 to TRBJ2-5; 7 bases align to TRBD2. The CDR3 is 15 residues long. V was clipped by 2 bases and J by 1 base; unmatched bases: 5. CDR1 and CDR2 from the germline V gene are SGHTS and YDEGEE. CDR3 sequence reads: CASSFPSSGQETQYF. The CDR3 bases are TGTGCCAGCAGCTTCCCCTCTAGCGGCCAAGAGACCCAGTACTTC.

The chain joins TRBV2 to TRBJ1-2; 9 bases align to TRBD1. The germline CDR1 and CDR2 sequences are SNHLY and FYNNEI. The CDR3 sequence is 15 residues long. The V gene end was trimmed by 2 bases and the J gene end by 8 bases; junction bases not matched to a gene: 9. For the CDR3, the DNA is TGTGCCAGCAGTGAACAACACAGGGGGCCGGGGGGCTACACCTTC. Translating gives CASSEQHRGPGGYTF. Using reference TRBV2 and TRBJ1-2 for the parts outside the CDR3, the full variable domain is EPEVTQTPSHQVTQMGQEVILRCVPISNHLYFYWYRQILGQKVEFLVSFYNNEISEKSEIFDDQFSVERPDGSNFTLKIRSTKLEDSAMYFCASSEQHRGPGGYTFGSGTRLTVV.

CDR3 sequence reads: CASSLGLGAGVGETQYF. CDR3 DNA sequence: TGTGCCAGCAGCTTAGGTCTGGGGGCAGGGGTTGGGGAGACCCAGTACTTC. The V call is TRBV7-8, the J call TRBJ2-5; maybe TRBD1 (6 bases). Between the trimmed V and J ends, which lost 1 base and 5 bases, there was a span of 20 bases. The germline CDR1 and CDR2 sequences are SGHVS and FQNEAQ. CDR3 length: 17 residues.

This clone came up a few times. The chain has TRBV18 and TRBJ2-1; D is possibly TRBD2 (6 bases). The CDR3 loop spans 14 amino acids. Trimming pared 0 bases from V and 6 bases from J, leaving 9 bases between. Germline loops: CDR1 KGHSH, CDR2 LQKENI. CDR3 residues: CASSPPGRRNEQFF. CDR3 bases: TGTGCCAGCTCACCACCTGGGAGGCGCAATGAGCAGTTCTTC.

The chain recombines TRBV7-8 with TRBJ2-1, with 14 positions matching TRBD2. Germline V gives CDR1 SGHVS, CDR2 FQNEAQ. V trimming: 6 bases; J trimming: 5 bases; junction bases outside the gene matches: 12. The CDR3 has 18 residues. CDR3 DNA: TGTGCCAGCAGTCAGGGACTAGCGGGAGAGGAGGGGAACAATGAGCAGTTCTTC. Its protein product is CASSQGLAGEEGNNEQFF.

V usage is TRBV5-1 and J usage is TRBJ2-1; 8 bases are a match to TRBD2. The CDR3 sequence is 15 residues long. The germline gives CDR1 SGHRS, CDR2 YFSETQ. The V and J ends lost 0 bases and 6 bases, in that order; junction bases with no gene match: 5. The CDR3 DNA is TGCGCCAGCAGCTTGGTTTTAGCGGGAATCAATGAGCAGTTCTTC. It encodes CASSLVLAGINEQFF.

The chain uses TRBV7-9 and TRBJ2-7; weak D call: TRBD1 (5 bases). CDR1 is SEHNR, CDR2 FQNEAQ, per germline (reference sequence). Trimming shortened V by 6 bases and J by 2 bases, and 11 bases separated the two germline ends. CDR3 length: 13 residues. The CDR3 sequence: CASSQQETYEQYF. For the CDR3, the DNA is TGTGCCAGCAGTCAACAGGAAACCTACGAGCAGTACTTC.

This clone has just one count. The gene calls are TRBV6-6 and TRBJ1-4, with TRBD1 identical over 10 bases. CDR1 is MNHNY, CDR2 SVGAGI, per germline (reference sequence). Unmatched junction bases numbered 11, after V lost 6 bases and J lost 7 bases. The CDR3 loop spans 16 amino acids. This CDR3 is CASRPTGTGDGEKLFF. The CDR3 region has the DNA TGTGCCAGCAGACCGACCGGGACAGGGGACGGTGAAAAACTGTTTTTT.

V and J are TRBV28 and TRBJ2-7, with D possibly being TRBD2 (6 bases). Looked up from germline, CDR1 is MDHEN and CDR2 is SYDVKM. CDR3 length: 14 residues. Between the trimmed V and J ends, which lost 6 bases and 3 bases, there was a span of 15 bases. The CDR3 sequence is CASSEPGTDYEQYF. The CDR3 DNA sequence: TGTGCCAGCAGCGAACCTGGGACTGACTACGAGCAGTACTTC.

This chain uses TRBV5-4 with TRBJ1-1; possible D gene TRBD1, 6 bases. Per germline, CDR1 SGHNT and CDR2 YYREEE (reference sequence). Trimming removed 1 base at V and 1 base at J, with 11 bases between. The CDR3 runs to 15 residues. DNA for the CDR3: TGTGCCAGCAGCTTGCCTGACAGGAGGAACACTGAAGCTTTCTTT. Protein product: CASSLPDRRNTEAFF.

The chain carries TRBV6-5 and TRBJ2-2, with 8 nucleotides matching TRBD1. The CDR3 consists of 15 residues. V lost 2 bases, J lost 6 bases, and 5 bases stayed unmatched. Germline CDR1 MNHEY, CDR2 SVGAGI. Written as DNA, the CDR3 is TGTGCCAGCAGTTACCGGACAGGGACTGCCGGGGAGCTGTTTTTT. This gives the protein CASSYRTGTAGELFF.

The rearrangement joins TRBV6-6 to TRBJ1-3, with D perhaps TRBD1 (5 bases). This CDR3 is 16 amino acids long. V was trimmed by 2 bases and J by 0 bases, leaving 11 bases between them. Germline values: CDR1 MNHNY, CDR2 SVGAGI (reference sequence). In DNA form, the CDR3 reads TGTGCCAGCAGTTACCTAGACAGTAACTCTGGAAACACCATATATTTT. This sequence encodes CASSYLDSNSGNTIYF.

The V call is TRBV28, the J call TRBJ1-2; D unresolved. Per the germline V gene, CDR1 is MDHEN and CDR2 is SYDVKM. The CDR3 is made up of 12 amino acids. The V end lost 1 base, the J end lost 12 bases, and 12 bases lay between the germline ends. In DNA form, the CDR3 reads TGTGCCAGCAGTTTATCCGGCGGTTGGCACACCTTC. It yields the protein CASSLSGGWHTF.